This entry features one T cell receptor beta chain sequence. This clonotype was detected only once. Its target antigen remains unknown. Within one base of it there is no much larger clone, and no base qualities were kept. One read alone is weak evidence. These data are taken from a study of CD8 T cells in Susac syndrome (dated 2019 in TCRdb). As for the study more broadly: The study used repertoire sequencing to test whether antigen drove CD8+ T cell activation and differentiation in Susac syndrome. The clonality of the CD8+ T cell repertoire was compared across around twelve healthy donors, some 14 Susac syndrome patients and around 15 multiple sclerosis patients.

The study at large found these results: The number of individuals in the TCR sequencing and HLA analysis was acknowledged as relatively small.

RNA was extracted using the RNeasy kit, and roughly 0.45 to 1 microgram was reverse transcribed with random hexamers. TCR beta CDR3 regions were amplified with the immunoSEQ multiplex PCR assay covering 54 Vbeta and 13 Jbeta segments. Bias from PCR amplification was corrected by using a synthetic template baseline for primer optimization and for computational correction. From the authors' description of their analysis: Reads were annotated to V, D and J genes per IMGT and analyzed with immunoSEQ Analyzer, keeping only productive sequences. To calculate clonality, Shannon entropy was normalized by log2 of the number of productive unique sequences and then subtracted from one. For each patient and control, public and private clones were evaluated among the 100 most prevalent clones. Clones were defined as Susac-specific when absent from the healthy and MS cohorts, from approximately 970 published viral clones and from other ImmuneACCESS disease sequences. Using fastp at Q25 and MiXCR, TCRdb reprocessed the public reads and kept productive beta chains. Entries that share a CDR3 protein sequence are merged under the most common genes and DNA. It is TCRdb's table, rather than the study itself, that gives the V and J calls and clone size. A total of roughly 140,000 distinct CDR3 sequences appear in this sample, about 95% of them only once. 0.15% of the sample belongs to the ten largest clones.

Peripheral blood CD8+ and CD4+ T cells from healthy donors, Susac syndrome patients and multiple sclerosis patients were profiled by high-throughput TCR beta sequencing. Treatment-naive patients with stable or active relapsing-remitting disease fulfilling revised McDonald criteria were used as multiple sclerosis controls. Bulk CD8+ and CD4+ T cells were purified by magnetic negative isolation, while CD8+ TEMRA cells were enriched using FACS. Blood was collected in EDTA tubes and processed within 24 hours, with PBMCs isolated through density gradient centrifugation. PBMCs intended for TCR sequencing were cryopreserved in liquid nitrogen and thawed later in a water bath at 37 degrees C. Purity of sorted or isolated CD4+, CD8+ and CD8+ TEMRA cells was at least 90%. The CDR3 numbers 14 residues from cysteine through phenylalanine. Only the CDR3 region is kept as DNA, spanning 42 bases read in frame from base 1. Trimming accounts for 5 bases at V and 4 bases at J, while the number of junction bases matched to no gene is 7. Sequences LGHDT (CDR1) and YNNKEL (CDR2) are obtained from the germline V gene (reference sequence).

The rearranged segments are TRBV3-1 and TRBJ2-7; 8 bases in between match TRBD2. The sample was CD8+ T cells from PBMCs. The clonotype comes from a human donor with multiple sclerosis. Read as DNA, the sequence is TGTGCCAGCAGCTCAACCAGCGGGGGTTACGAGCAGTACTTC. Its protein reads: CASSSTSGGYEQYF.